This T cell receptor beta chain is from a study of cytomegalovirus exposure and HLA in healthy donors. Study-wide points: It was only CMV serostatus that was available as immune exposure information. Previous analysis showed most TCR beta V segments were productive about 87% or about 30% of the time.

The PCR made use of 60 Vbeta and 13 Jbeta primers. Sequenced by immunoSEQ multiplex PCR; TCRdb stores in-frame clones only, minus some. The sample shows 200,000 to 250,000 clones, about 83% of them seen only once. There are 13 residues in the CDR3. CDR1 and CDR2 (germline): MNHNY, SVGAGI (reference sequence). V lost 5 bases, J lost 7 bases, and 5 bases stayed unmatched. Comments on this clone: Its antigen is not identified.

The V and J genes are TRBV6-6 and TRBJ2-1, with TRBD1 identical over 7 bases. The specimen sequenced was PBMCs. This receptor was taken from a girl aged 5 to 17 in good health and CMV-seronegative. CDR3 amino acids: CASSTIQGNEQFF. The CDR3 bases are TGTGCCAGCAGTACCATACAGGGGAATGAGCAGTTCTTC.